The 8 T cell receptor beta chains reported below all come from one sample, sequenced in a study of control samples from healthy donors and cancer patients (dated by TCRdb to 2018 to 2020). Receptor amplification or capture employed the immunoSEQ multiplex PCR assay. TCRdb carries this immuneACCESS record with in-frame sequences only. Its versions omit some clonotypes, under half of them owing to an unresolved V gene in the studies checked, with the rest unexplained. The table for this sample lists roughly 100,000 clones; about 90% of them were counted only once. The ten largest clones take up under 2.5% of the sample. Sample: blood. These receptor sequences come from a woman aged 18 to 35 in good health.

V gene TRBV13 combines with J gene TRBJ1-6; 8 bases map to TRBD1. Trimming at V came to 1 base and at J to 5 bases, leaving 1 base not matched to a gene. CDR3 size: 15 residues. Germline CDR1 reads PRHDT; CDR2 reads FYEKMQ (reference sequence). This CDR3 is CASSLADRDNSPLHF. The CDR3 region has the DNA TGTGCCAGCAGCTTAGCGGACAGGGATAATTCACCCCTCCACTTT.

The chain recombines TRBV19 with TRBJ1-1; tentative D call: TRBD1 (6 bases). V dropped 1 base and J dropped 7 bases, with 16 bases sitting between them. This CDR3 is 15 amino acids long. The germline V gene encodes CDR1 LNHDA and CDR2 SQIVND (reference sequence). The CDR3 DNA is TGTGCCAGTAGTATAGGTGGAGGGGGAGATGATGAAGCTTTCTTT. The encoded protein is CASSIGGGGDDEAFF.

The V gene is TRBV25-1, the J gene TRBJ2-7; D may be TRBD1 (8 bases). V was shortened by 7 bases and J by 6 bases, with 19 bases between the two germline ends. The CDR3 has 14 amino acids. CDR1 and CDR2 (germline): MGHDK, SYGVNS. The CDR3 region is CASTSTGEGIEQYF. The CDR3 nucleotides read TGTGCCAGCACGTCGACAGGGGAGGGGATCGAGCAGTACTTC.

This clone was counted a single time. The chain uses TRBV25-1 and TRBJ2-6; D unresolved. Germline V CDR1 and CDR2: MGHDK, SYGVNS. This CDR3 contains 13 residues. Trimming shortened V by 5 bases and J by 4 bases, and 6 bases separated the two germline ends. The CDR3 region has the DNA TGTGCCAGCAGTTTTGCCGGGGCCAACGTCCTGACTTTC. Encoded protein: CASSFAGANVLTF.

The chain joins TRBV10-2 to TRBJ2-7, with TRBD2 matching 7 bases. The CDR3 has 14 amino acids. V dropped 5 bases and J dropped 0; count of bases not matched to a gene: 4. The germline V gene has CDR1 WSHSY and CDR2 SAAADI. CDR3 sequence: CASSLLADSYEQYF. DNA of the CDR3: TGCGCCAGCAGTCTTCTAGCGGACTCCTACGAGCAGTACTTC.

This chain connects TRBV7-9 to TRBJ2-7, with a possible D match to TRBD2 (6 bases). Germline CDR1 SEHNR, CDR2 FQNEAQ (reference sequence). V lost 7 bases and J lost 0, with 16 bases in between. The length of the CDR3 is 15 residues. CDR3 loop: CASTNGGAHSYEQYF. Written as DNA, the CDR3 is TGTGCCAGCACCAACGGCGGGGCCCACTCCTACGAGCAGTACTTC.

The chain recombines TRBV5-5 with TRBJ2-1; D remains unclear. The V end was cut by 3 bases, the J end by 0 bases, with 10 bases between. This CDR3 has 15 residues. Germline CDR1 is SGHKS and CDR2 is YYEKEE (reference sequence). The CDR3 region has the DNA TGTGCCAGCAGCTGGTGGGCGGACTCCTACAATGAGCAGTTCTTC. It specifies CASSWWADSYNEQFF.

This clone appeared once. This sequence joins TRBV3-1 (or the pseudogene TRBV3-2) and TRBJ2-5; no clear D gene. The ends were cut back, 3 bases at V and 5 bases at J, with 13 bases in the middle. Looked up from germline, CDR1 is LGHDT and CDR2 is YNNKEL (reference sequence). The CDR3 consists of 14 residues. As DNA, the CDR3 is TGTGCCAGCAGCCAGACCCCTTCCGCGGAGACCCAGTACTTC. Translated: CASSQTPSAETQYF.